Listed below are T cell receptor beta chains from one sample, sequenced in a study of CD8 T cells in ankylosing spondylitis. MiXCR was run by TCRdb on the 5' RACE reads, yielding one entry per CDR3 protein. The data show approximately 250,000 distinct CDR3 sequences, 20% to 30% seen once. Sequenced: blood, either unsorted or a sorted T cell fraction (not recorded which). These receptors all come from a male donor with ankylosing spondylitis or in good health (not recorded which). The CDR3 runs from the conserved cysteine through the conserved F or W. A D gene is named only where the DNA matches it firmly. Clone size is not always given. Where it is, it says once, few, many or a class for expanded clones.

abundance	v_gene	j_gene	d_gene	CDR3aa	CDR3nt
.	TRBV3-1	TRBJ2-1	.	CASSQRGKVGYEQFF	TGTGCCAGCAGCCAAAGGGGAAAAGTCGGGTATGAGCAGTTCTTC
many	TRBV5-1	TRBJ2-1	.	CASTLRSGSSHNEQFF	TGCGCCAGCACGCTACGATCAGGGAGCTCCCACAATGAGCAGTTCTTC
.	TRBV28	TRBJ2-1	.	CASRVGDNEQFF	TGTGCCAGCAGGGTCGGGGACAATGAGCAGTTCTTC
many	TRBV20-1	TRBJ1-1	TRBD1	CSARTGAYWTEAFF	TGCAGTGCCAGGACAGGGGCCTACTGGACTGAAGCTTTCTTT
many	TRBV10-3	TRBJ2-1	.	CAISESGLNGGAYNEQFF	TGTGCCATCAGTGAGTCGGGTCTGAACGGGGGAGCATACAATGAGCAGTTCTTC
.	TRBV12-3/TRBV12-4	TRBJ2-1	TRBD2	CASSLGLAGPRGEQFF	TGTGCCAGCAGTTTGGGACTAGCGGGCCCCCGGGGTGAGCAGTTCTTC
many	TRBV24-1	TRBJ1-2	TRBD1	CATSGVDRGQGGYTF	TGTGCCACCAGTGGGGTCGACAGGGGGCAAGGCGGCTACACCTTC
.	TRBV12-3/TRBV12-4	TRBJ2-7	.	CASSFGLTYSYEQYF	TGTGCCAGCAGTTTCGGACTGACCTACTCCTACGAGCAGTACTTC
.	TRBV18	TRBJ2-3	.	CASSPPAGQGSTDTQYF	TGTGCCAGCTCACCACCGGCCGGGCAGGGCAGCACAGATACGCAGTATTTT
.	TRBV24-1	TRBJ2-2	.	CATGQDNTGELFF	TGTGCCACCGGACAAGATAACACCGGGGAGCTGTTTTTT
few	TRBV29-1	TRBJ1-1	TRBD1	CSVHQGVGTEAFF	TGCAGCGTCCATCAGGGGGTAGGCACTGAAGCTTTCTTT
many	TRBV20-1	TRBJ2-7	.	CSARVGTVLYEQYF	TGCAGTGCTAGAGTAGGGACGGTTCTCTACGAGCAGTACTTC
.	TRBV12-3/TRBV12-4	TRBJ1-5	.	CASSLGGAYQPQHF	TGTGCCAGCAGCCTCGGGGGTGCGTATCAGCCCCAGCATTTT
.	TRBV20-1	TRBJ2-6	.	CSARPDGGQPNSGANVLTF	TGCAGTGCTAGACCGGATGGGGGACAACCGAACTCTGGGGCCAACGTCCTGACTTTC
.	TRBV12-3/TRBV12-4	TRBJ1-6	TRBD1	CASSTRGPENSPLHF	TGTGCCAGCAGTACAAGGGGGCCGGAGAATTCACCCCTCCACTTT
.	TRBV20-1	TRBJ2-1	.	CSARRDVNNEQFF	TGCAGTGCTAGACGAGACGTAAACAATGAGCAGTTCTTC
.	TRBV11-2	TRBJ2-7	.	CASSLEVGKRQYF	TGTGCCAGCAGCTTAGAAGTGGGGAAACGGCAGTACTTC
.	TRBV20-1	TRBJ1-5	.	CSARDRGTYNQPQHF	TGCAGTGCTCGCGACAGAGGGACCTACAATCAGCCCCAGCATTTT
many	TRBV7-3	TRBJ1-1	.	CASSPGNLNTEAFF	TGTGCCAGCAGCCCGGGAAACTTGAACACTGAAGCTTTCTTT
many	TRBV5-1	TRBJ2-1	TRBD2	CASSSWGGERNEQFF	TGCGCCAGCAGCTCCTGGGGGGGGGAAAGGAATGAGCAGTTCTTC
.	TRBV10-3	TRBJ2-3	TRBD2	CAISGGAGGLIDTQYF	TGTGCCATCAGCGGCGGGGCGGGGGGGTTAATAGATACGCAGTATTTT
many	TRBV20-1	TRBJ1-4	TRBD1	CSAPRTGINEKLFF	TGCAGTGCTCCTCGGACAGGGATTAATGAAAAACTGTTTTTT
many	TRBV20-1	TRBJ2-2	.	CSARGQTNTGELFF	TGCAGTGCTAGAGGCCAGACCAACACCGGGGAGCTGTTTTTT
few	TRBV20-1	TRBJ2-1	TRBD2	CSATGTSHNEQFF	TGCAGTGCCACCGGGACTAGCCACAATGAGCAGTTCTTC
.	TRBV7-8	TRBJ1-2	TRBD1	CASSLEGRGRVYGYTF	TGTGCCAGCAGCTTAGAGGGCAGGGGGCGAGTCTATGGCTACACCTTC
few	TRBV20-1	TRBJ2-3	TRBD1	CSAKPGQWTDTQYF	TGCAGTGCTAAACCGGGACAGTGGACAGATACGCAGTATTTT